Below are 22 T cell receptor beta chains sequenced from a single sample in a study of blood T cell repertoires in COVID-19. TCRdb's table, derived via immunoSEQ multiplex PCR, lists solely in-frame clones and lacks some. The sample gives 90,000 to 120,000 clones, 85% to 90% of which show up once; roughly 5.3% is in the top ten. The material sequenced was peripheral blood. The receptors stem from a human donor in a cohort sampled during active COVID-19.

V and J are TRBV15 and TRBJ2-5; tentatively, D is TRBD2 (5 bases). Germline assignment: CDR1 LNHNV and CDR2 YYDKDF (reference sequence). V was pared by 0 bases and J by 4 bases, with 12 bases between. The length of the CDR3 is 15 residues. Here the CDR3 reads CATSRDPGSSETQYF. The CDR3 DNA reads TGTGCCACCAGCAGAGACCCGGGGAGTTCAGAGACCCAGTACTTC.

The chain uses TRBV9 and TRBJ2-1, with TRBD2 identical over 9 bases. The CDR3 is 17 residues long. The V segment lost 0 bases and the J segment 0 bases; nucleotides outside the gene matches: 4. The germline gives CDR1 SGDLS, CDR2 YYNGEE. CDR3 DNA: TGTGCCAGCAGCGTAGGGACTAGCGACAGCTCCTACAATGAGCAGTTCTTC. Residues: CASSVGTSDSSYNEQFF.

The chain recombines TRBV29-1 with TRBJ2-5, with TRBD2 as a possible D gene (6 bases). Trimming removed 3 bases at V and 5 bases at J, with 10 bases between. This CDR3 contains 12 residues. Germline CDR1 reads SQVTM; CDR2 reads ANQGSEA. CDR3 residues: CSVEGGGETQYF. CDR3 DNA: TGCAGCGTTGAGGGGGGTGGGGAGACCCAGTACTTC.

This chain's CDR3 is CASSLDEARWTGSYEQYF. The DNA for the CDR3 is TGTGCCAGCAGCTTAGATGAAGCGCGCTGGACAGGGTCCTACGAGCAGTACTTC. The chain combines TRBV11-3 with TRBJ2-7; 8 nucleotides line up with TRBD1. Unmatched junction bases numbered 11, after V lost 0 bases and J lost 1 base. Per the germline V gene, CDR1 is SGHNT and CDR2 is YENEEA. This CDR3 comprises 18 residues.

This clone came up once. The chain employs TRBV27 and TRBJ1-4, with D unclear. Germline values: CDR1 MNHEY, CDR2 SMNVEV (reference sequence). V shed 3 bases and J shed 0 bases, with 8 bases lying between them. There are 15 residues in the CDR3. The CDR3 spells CASSLSGATNEKLFF. DNA for the CDR3: TGTGCCAGCAGTTTGAGTGGAGCAACTAATGAAAAACTGTTTTTT.

The chain recombines TRBV7-9 with TRBJ1-3; D is possibly TRBD1 (6 bases). This CDR3 spans 14 amino acids. The germline V and J ends were trimmed by 5 bases and 3 bases, with 11 bases remaining between them. Germline assignment: CDR1 SEHNR and CDR2 FQNEAQ (reference sequence). The CDR3 region has the DNA TGTGCCAGCAGCCTATCGACAGGTGGAAACACCATATATTTT. This codes for CASSLSTGGNTIYF.

This chain joins TRBV30 and TRBJ1-1, with 10 bases aligning to TRBD1. This CDR3 is built from 16 residues. CDR1 and CDR2 (germline): GTSNPN, SVGIG (reference sequence). V lost 3 bases, J lost 3 bases, and 10 bases stayed unmatched. The CDR3 DNA reads as TGTGCCTGGAGGCCGACAGGGGGCATCCGTGACACTGAAGCTTTCTTT. It yields the protein CAWRPTGGIRDTEAFF.

The gene calls are TRBV4-1 and TRBJ2-7; 10 bases fit TRBD2. The CDR3 is made up of 18 amino acids. Germline trimming cut 2 bases from V and 5 bases from J; bases unmatched to any gene: 15. Germline CDR1 is MGHRA and CDR2 is YSYEKL. CDR3 amino acids: CASSQRPLVASGSDEQYF. The DNA of the CDR3 is TGCGCCAGCAGCCAAAGACCCTTAGTGGCTAGCGGGAGTGACGAGCAGTACTTC.

The chain has TRBV6-1 and TRBJ2-7; 8 positions match TRBD2. The V gene end was trimmed by 2 bases and the J gene end by 2 bases; junction bases not matched to a gene: 5. This CDR3 region has 15 residues. CDR1 is MNHNS, CDR2 SASEGT, per germline. The CDR3 DNA sequence: TGTGCCAGCAGTGAACTACTAGCGGCCGCCTACGAGCAGTACTTC. Amino acid sequence: CASSELLAAAYEQYF.

The chain combines TRBV5-1 with TRBJ1-5; D might be TRBD1 (6 bases). The CDR3 sequence is 15 residues long. Looked up from germline, CDR1 is SGHRS and CDR2 is YFSETQ. Trimming cost V 4 bases and J 4 bases, with 15 bases left between them. The CDR3 region has the DNA TGCGCCAGCAGCCTCCAAGGACAGATTAATCAGCCCCAGCATTTT. Translated, it gives CASSLQGQINQPQHF. Full variable domain (outside the CDR3, taken from reference TRBV5-1 and TRBJ1-5): KAGVTQTPRYLIKTRGQQVTLSCSPISGHRSVSWYQQTPGQGLQFLFEYFSETQRNKGNFPGRFSGRQFSNSRSEMNVSTLELGDSALYLCASSLQGQINQPQHFGDGTRLSIL.

The rearrangement links TRBV4-1 to TRBJ2-7; 10 bases agree with TRBD2. The CDR3 spans 15 residues. Losses at the gene ends were 3 bases for V and 3 bases for J; bases not matched to a gene: 5. Germline V gene lookup returns CDR1 MGHRA and CDR2 YSYEKL. In DNA, the CDR3 is TGCGCCAGCAGCCACCGGACTAGCGGAAGCTACGAGCAGTACTTC. Its translation is CASSHRTSGSYEQYF.

The table lists this clone with a count of one. The rearrangement uses TRBV12-5 and TRBJ2-5; the D gene is possibly TRBD1 (6 bases). This CDR3 comprises 15 residues. V shed 6 bases and J shed 2 bases, with 16 bases lying between them. Germline values: CDR1 LGHNT, CDR2 FRNRAP. CDR3: CASGIGQPGQETQYF. CDR3 nucleotides: TGTGCTAGTGGCATCGGACAGCCCGGACAAGAGACCCAGTACTTC.

This chain connects TRBV4-1 to TRBJ2-6, with a possible D match to TRBD1 (6 bases). Germline values: CDR1 MGHRA, CDR2 YSYEKL. The CDR3 extends over 18 amino acids. Trimming pared 1 base from V and 0 bases from J, leaving 13 bases between. CDR3 residues: CASSQAWGPSSGANVLTF. In nucleotides, the CDR3 is TGCGCCAGCAGCCAAGCGTGGGGGCCAAGCTCTGGGGCCAACGTCCTGACTTTC.

The chain uses TRBV16 and TRBJ2-7, with 11 nucleotides matching TRBD1. With V trimmed by 4 bases and J by 0 bases, 2 bases remained unmatched. CDR1 KGHSY and CDR2 FQNENV come from the germline V gene. The CDR3 contains 15 residues. DNA of the CDR3: TGTGCCAGCAGCCGCGGACAGGGGGCCTCCTACGAGCAGTACTTC. Encoded protein: CASSRGQGASYEQYF.

The chain employs TRBV19 and TRBJ1-2, with 9 bases aligning to TRBD1. The V segment lost 6 bases and the J segment 4 bases; nucleotides outside the gene matches: 6. Germline V lookup: CDR1 LNHDA, CDR2 SQIVND (reference sequence). The CDR3 totals 14 residues. DNA of the CDR3: TGTGCCAGTAGGCTTGGGACAGGGCCCTATGGCTACACCTTC. It codes for CASRLGTGPYGYTF.

The genes are TRBV2 and TRBJ1-1, with 9 bases lining up with TRBD1. The CDR3 runs 16 residues. With 3 bases clipped from V and 9 bases from J, the junction kept 14 bases outside the gene matches. CDR1 is SNHLY and CDR2 is FYNNEI in the germline V gene. The CDR3 sequence is CASSDSPGTGNDQAFF. The CDR3 region has the DNA TGTGCCAGCAGTGATAGTCCCGGGACAGGGAACGACCAAGCTTTCTTT. The full variable domain, with the rest looked up from reference TRBV2 and TRBJ1-1, is EPEVTQTPSHQVTQMGQEVILRCVPISNHLYFYWYRQILGQKVEFLVSFYNNEISEKSEIFDDQFSVERPDGSNFTLKIRSTKLEDSAMYFCASSDSPGTGNDQAFFGQGTRLTVV.

The rearrangement uses TRBV27 and TRBJ1-2; perhaps TRBD1 as D (5 bases). The germline V and J ends were trimmed by 7 bases and 3 bases, with 6 bases remaining between them. Germline loops: CDR1 MNHEY, CDR2 SMNVEV (reference sequence). The CDR3 runs to 11 residues. CDR3 in DNA: TGTGCCAGCAAGACAGACTATGGCTACACCTTC. It yields the protein CASKTDYGYTF.

This chain's CDR3 is CASSPGLAGATYNEQFF. In DNA, the CDR3 is TGTGCCAGCAGCCCGGGACTAGCGGGAGCTACCTACAATGAGCAGTTCTTC. The J gene is TRBJ2-1, the V gene TRBV11-2; 14 positions match TRBD2. The CDR3 consists of 17 residues. Germline lookup yields CDR1 SGHAT and CDR2 FQNNGV. V shed 5 bases, J shed 2 bases, and the junction held 5 bases outside the gene matches.

The CDR3 nucleotides read TGTGCCACCAGTGATTTCTTAAATGACAATGAGCAGTTCTTC. The encoded protein is CATSDFLNDNEQFF. The chain joins TRBV24-1 to TRBJ2-1; D is unresolved. The CDR3 runs to 14 residues. Germline V gives CDR1 KGHDR, CDR2 SFDVKD. V lost 1 base, J lost 5 bases, and 8 bases lay in between.

The rearrangement joins TRBV7-2 to TRBJ2-7, with 9 bases lining up with TRBD1. V lost 5 bases and J lost 0; bases outside the gene matches: 8. There are 16 residues in the CDR3. Germline V CDR1 and CDR2: SGHTA, FQGNSA. Here the CDR3 DNA reads TGTGCCAGCAGCCACCCCCCGGGACAGGGCTCCTACGAGCAGTACTTC. Residues: CASSHPPGQGSYEQYF.

The chain has TRBV29-1 and TRBJ2-3; 9 nucleotides align to TRBD1. CDR1 is SQVTM and CDR2 is ANQGSEA in the germline V gene. This CDR3 comprises 14 residues. The V gene end was trimmed by 7 bases and the J gene end by 4 bases; junction bases not matched to a gene: 9. CDR3 in amino acids: CSAVTGGGPDTQYF. The CDR3 DNA sequence: TGCAGCGCCGTGACAGGGGGAGGACCAGATACGCAGTATTTT.

This chain joins TRBV3-1 (or the pseudogene TRBV3-2) and TRBJ1-2, with D possibly matching TRBD1 (5 bases). The CDR3 has 13 residues. V was trimmed by 6 bases and J by 4 bases, leaving 12 bases between them. Germline CDR1 reads LGHDT; CDR2 reads YNNKEL (reference sequence). In DNA, the CDR3 is TGTGCCAGCAGAGCGCCGGGACTCTATGGCTACACCTTC. Its protein is CASRAPGLYGYTF.